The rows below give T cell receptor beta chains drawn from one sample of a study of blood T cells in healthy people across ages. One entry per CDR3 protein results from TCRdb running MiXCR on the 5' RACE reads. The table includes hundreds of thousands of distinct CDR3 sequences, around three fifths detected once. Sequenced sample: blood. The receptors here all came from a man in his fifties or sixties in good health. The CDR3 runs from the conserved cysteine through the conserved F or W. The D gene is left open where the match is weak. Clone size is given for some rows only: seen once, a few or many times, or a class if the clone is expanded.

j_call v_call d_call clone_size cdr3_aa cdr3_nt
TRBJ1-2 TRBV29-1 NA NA CSVAEIGNYGYTF TGCAGCGTTGCAGAGATCGGAAACTATGGCTACACCTTC
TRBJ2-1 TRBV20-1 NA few CSASRPYPGEQFF TGCAGTGCTTCCCGGCCCTACCCTGGTGAGCAGTTCTTC
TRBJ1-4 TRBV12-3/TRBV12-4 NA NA CASSPRLGNNEKLFF TGTGCCAGCAGCCCAAGACTGGGGAATAATGAAAAACTGTTTTTT
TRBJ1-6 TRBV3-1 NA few CASSQDDRNSPLHF TGTGCCAGCAGCCAAGACGACAGAAATTCACCCCTCCACTTT
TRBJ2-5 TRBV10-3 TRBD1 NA CAISGRDRGPEEQYF TGTGCCATCAGTGGCCGGGACAGGGGGCCGGAAGAGCAGTACTTC
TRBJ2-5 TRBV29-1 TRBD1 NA CSGATGHETQYF TGCAGCGGCGCGACAGGGCACGAGACCCAGTACTTC
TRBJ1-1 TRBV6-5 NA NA CASSYSNPRNTEAFF TGTGCCAGCAGTTACTCGAACCCACGGAACACTGAAGCTTTCTTT
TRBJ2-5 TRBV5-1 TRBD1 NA CASRGQDQETQYF TGCGCCAGCAGGGGACAGGATCAAGAGACCCAGTACTTC
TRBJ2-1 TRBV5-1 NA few CASRRGLDNEQFF TGCGCCAGCAGGAGGGGGTTAGACAATGAGCAGTTCTTC
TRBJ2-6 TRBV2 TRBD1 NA CAGRSTGAPRSGANVLTF TGTGCCGGCAGGTCAACAGGGGCGCCCCGCTCTGGGGCCAACGTCCTGACTTTC
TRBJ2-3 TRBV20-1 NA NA CSARGRLGTDTQYF TGCAGTGCTAGGGGTCGGCTAGGCACAGATACGCAGTATTTT
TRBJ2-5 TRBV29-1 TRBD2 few CSVVGGGRLSTETQYF TGCAGCGTTGTCGGGGGGGGCCGTTTATCTACGGAGACCCAGTACTTC
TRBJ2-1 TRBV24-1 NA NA CASQGPPNPNEQFF TGTGCCAGCCAGGGGCCTCCCAATCCCAATGAGCAGTTCTTC
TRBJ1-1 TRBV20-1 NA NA CSARDERAGMNTEAFF TGCAGTGCTAGAGATGAACGGGCCGGAATGAACACTGAAGCTTTCTTT
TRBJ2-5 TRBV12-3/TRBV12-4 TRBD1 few CASSLQGVQETQYF TGTGCCAGCAGTTTACAGGGGGTCCAAGAGACCCAGTACTTC
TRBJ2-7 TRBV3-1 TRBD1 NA CASSQGAVGQSYEQYF TGTGCCAGCAGCCAAGGAGCGGTGGGACAGTCCTACGAGCAGTACTTC
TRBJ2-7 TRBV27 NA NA CASRKTGSYEQYF TGTGCCAGCAGGAAGACAGGCTCCTACGAGCAGTACTTC
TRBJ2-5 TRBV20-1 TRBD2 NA CSARVFGLATVQETQYF TGCAGTGCTAGAGTTTTCGGACTAGCGACCGTCCAAGAGACCCAGTACTTC
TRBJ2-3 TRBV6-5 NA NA CASSQLLGPTDTQYF TGTGCCAGCAGTCAACTACTCGGCCCCACAGATACGCAGTATTTT
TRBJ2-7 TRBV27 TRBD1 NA CASSPEGQGDYGQYF TGTGCCAGCAGTCCCGAGGGACAGGGGGATTACGGGCAGTACTTC
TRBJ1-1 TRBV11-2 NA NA CASTWTENTEAFF TGTGCCAGCACCTGGACGGAGAACACTGAAGCTTTCTTT
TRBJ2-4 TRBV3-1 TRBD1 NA CASSQERGTGRQNIQYF TGTGCCAGCAGCCAAGAAAGGGGGACAGGGAGACAAAACATTCAGTACTTC
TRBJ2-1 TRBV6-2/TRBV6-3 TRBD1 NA CASSYRRQGLMTRRHNEQFF TGTGCCAGCAGTTACCGACGACAGGGGCTTATGACGCGTCGCCACAATGAGCAGTTCTTC
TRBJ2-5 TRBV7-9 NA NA CASSLENSFRETQYF TGTGCCAGCAGCTTAGAGAACAGCTTCAGGGAGACCCAGTACTTC
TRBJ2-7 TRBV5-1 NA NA CASSFRSDEQYF TGCGCCAGCAGCTTTAGGTCCGACGAGCAGTACTTC
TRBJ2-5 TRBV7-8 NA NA CASSLVDQETQYF TGTGCCAGCAGCTTAGTGGACCAAGAGACCCAGTACTTC
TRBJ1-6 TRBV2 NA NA CASSVGLNSLLHF TGTGCCAGCAGTGTAGGTCTGAATTCACTCCTCCACTTT
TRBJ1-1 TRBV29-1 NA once CSVVGYLNTEAFF TGCAGCGTTGTAGGCTACCTGAACACTGAAGCTTTCTTT
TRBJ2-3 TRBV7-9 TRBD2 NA CASSPSGVSTDTQYF TGTGCCAGCAGCCCGAGCGGGGTTAGCACAGATACGCAGTATTTT
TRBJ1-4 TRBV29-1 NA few CSVATLKGEKLFF TGCAGCGTCGCGACCCTGAAGGGTGAAAAACTGTTTTTT
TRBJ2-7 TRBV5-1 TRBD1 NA CASSPNAGTASYEQYF TGCGCCAGCAGCCCCAACGCCGGGACAGCTTCCTACGAGCAGTACTTC
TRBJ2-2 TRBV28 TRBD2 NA CASITSGRLNTGELFF TGTGCCAGCATAACTAGCGGGAGATTAAACACCGGGGAGCTGTTTTTT
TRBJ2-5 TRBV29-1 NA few CSVHPATVETQYF TGCAGCGTACACCCCGCGACCGTAGAGACCCAGTACTTC
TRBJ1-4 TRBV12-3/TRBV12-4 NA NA CASSPTEVETNEKLFF TGTGCCAGCAGTCCCACAGAGGTCGAAACTAATGAAAAACTGTTTTTT
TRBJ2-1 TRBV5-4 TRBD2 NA CASSLAFAGGYNEQFF TGTGCCAGCAGCTTGGCCTTTGCGGGGGGGTACAATGAGCAGTTCTTC
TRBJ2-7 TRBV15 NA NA CATSRDPDSYNEQYF TGTGCCACCAGCAGAGATCCGGATTCCTACAATGAGCAGTACTTC
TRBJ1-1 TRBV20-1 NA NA CSARDGEAFF TGCAGTGCGAGGGACGGTGAAGCTTTCTTT
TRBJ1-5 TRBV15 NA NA CATSSQLAAGQPQHF TGTGCCACCAGCAGCCAGCTCGCGGCAGGTCAGCCCCAGCATTTT
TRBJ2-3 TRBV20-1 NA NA CSAKSGLQGTDTQYF TGCAGCGCCAAAAGTGGACTTCAAGGCACAGATACGCAGTATTTT
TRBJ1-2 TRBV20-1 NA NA CSASLSGRLYGYTF TGCAGTGCTAGTCTTTCAGGACGACTCTATGGCTACACCTTC
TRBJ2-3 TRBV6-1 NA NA CASSATGLSTDTQYF TGTGCCAGCAGTGCCACAGGTCTTAGCACAGATACGCAGTATTTT
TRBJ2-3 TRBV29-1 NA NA CSVGPGLRPDTQYF TGCAGCGTTGGTCCAGGACTGCGCCCAGATACGCAGTATTTT
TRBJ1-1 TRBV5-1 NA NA CASSQATTGRAFF TGCGCCAGCAGCCAGGCCACAACAGGGAGGGCTTTCTTT
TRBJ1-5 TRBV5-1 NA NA CASSLGTLSNQPQHF TGCGCCAGCAGCTTGGGGACACTGAGCAATCAGCCCCAGCATTTT
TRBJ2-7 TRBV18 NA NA CASSPPGQGRVGYYEQYF TGTGCCAGCTCACCCCCGGGACAAGGAAGGGTGGGCTACTACGAGCAGTACTTC
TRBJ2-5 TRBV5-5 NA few CASSFQTGRSETQYF TGTGCCAGCAGCTTCCAGACAGGGAGGTCGGAGACCCAGTACTTC
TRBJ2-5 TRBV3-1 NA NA CASSQVKGEQYF TGTGCCAGCAGCCAAGTCAAGGGAGAGCAGTACTTC
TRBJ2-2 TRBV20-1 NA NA CSARDLTLELFF TGCAGTGCTAGAGATCTAACCCTGGAGCTGTTTTTT
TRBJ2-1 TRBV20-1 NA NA CSADSLRNNEQFF TGCAGTGCCGACAGTCTGCGAAACAATGAGCAGTTCTTC
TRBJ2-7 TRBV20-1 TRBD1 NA CSARGAIGQGFDEQYF TGCAGTGCTAGAGGGGCCATTGGACAGGGCTTCGACGAGCAGTACTTC